This T cell receptor (beta chain) was sequenced during a study of T cells in Graves' hyperthyroidism and ophthalmopathy. TCR beta CDR3 sequences were amplified from RNA transcripts. The TCR CDR3 was amplified in a first-round RT-PCR using the HTBI primer set. MiXCR, run by TCRdb on the multiplex PCR reads, gives a single entry per CDR3 protein. The sample contains fewer than 650,000 distinct CDR3 sequences, approximately 14% of which appear only once. This clonotype was counted a few times. The antigen is not known. Study conclusions and caveats: Model predictions of ophthalmopathy came a median around 6.5 months before onset.

The sample was blood. This clonotype originated in a middle-aged woman with Graves' hyperthyroidism.

CDR3 residues: CATSLSAGEGGEQYF. DNA of the CDR3: TGTGCCACCAGTTTATCGGCAGGGGAAGGTGGCGAGCAGTACTTC. The V gene is TRBV15, the J gene TRBJ2-7, with a weak D call TRBD1 (6 bases). This CDR3 is built from 15 residues. V dropped 6 bases and J dropped 6 bases, with 21 bases sitting between them. The germline gives CDR1 LNHNV, CDR2 YYDKDF (reference sequence).